Described below is a single T cell receptor beta chain sequence and its context. These data are taken from a study of shared T cell receptors in the human thymus. Some clones are missing from TCRdb's copy, which holds only in-frame ones; the method was immunoSEQ multiplex PCR. The sample includes about 660,000 clones, more than 70% of them seen just once. Trimming removed 0 bases from V and 2 bases from J, with 12 bases in between. The CDR3 totals 16 residues. Germline V gene lookup returns CDR1 SGHDN and CDR2 FVKESK. The same data also contributed to another study, on human thymus T cells.

The gene calls are TRBV14 and TRBJ2-3; tentatively, D is TRBD2 (6 bases). The sequence derives from a boy under three years old with a congenital heart defect. The sequenced sample was thymocytes. The CDR3 is CASSQEGAGTTDTQYF. In DNA, the CDR3 is TGTGCCAGCAGCCAAGAAGGCGCGGGGACCACAGATACGCAGTATTTT.